What follows is one T cell receptor (beta chain) and its context. Unmatched junction bases numbered 3, after V lost 3 bases and J lost 4 bases. The CDR3 runs 14 residues. The germline V gene encodes CDR1 PRHDT and CDR2 FYEKMQ (reference sequence). The data were taken from a study of blood T cell repertoires in COVID-19. Study information: Donors in the United States, Italy and Spain gave samples during acute or convalescent COVID-19. T cells, B-cell-depleted T cells, or PBMCs provided the cDNA or gDNA that served as material.

Per the authors' pipeline: The assay estimated nucleated cells by amplifying reference gene primers. Sequencing was performed with immunoSEQ multiplex PCR; in TCRdb, only in-frame clones are kept and a portion is missing. Clone size and V and J calls were adopted from that table, with D and trimming inferred from the DNA. The table lists about 120,000 clones, around 76% of them singletons. V usage is TRBV13 and J usage is TRBJ1-1, with 9 bases matching TRBD1. This sequence originates from a man aged 60 to 69 with acute or convalescent COVID-19. The sample was peripheral blood. CDR3 protein: CASSLGDRVTEAFF. Written as DNA, the CDR3 is TGTGCCAGCAGCTTGGGGGACAGGGTCACTGAAGCTTTCTTT.